This entry lists 12 T cell receptor beta chains sequenced from one sample in a study of OX40 agonist ivuxolimab in advanced cancers. Libraries were prepared by immunoSEQ multiplex PCR; TCRdb keeps only in-frame clonotypes and omits some of them. Here the sample spans about 140,000 clones, approximately 90% being singletons. The sequencing here drew on CD4+ or CD8+ T cells sorted from blood, taken in a trial of the OX40 agonist ivuxolimab. The origin of the receptors is an adult with an advanced solid tumor such as melanoma, head and neck, liver or kidney cancer.

The J gene is TRBJ2-2, the V gene TRBV5-1; 7 nucleotides agree with TRBD1. CDR1 is SGHRS and CDR2 is YFSETQ in the germline V gene. This CDR3 contains 19 residues. With V trimmed by 4 bases and J by 0 bases, 15 bases remained unmatched. CDR3 sequence (DNA): TGCGCCAGCAGCCTCCCGGTGGATAGGGACAGCGCGAACACCGGGGAGCTGTTTTTT. This translates into CASSLPVDRDSANTGELFF. Based on the CDR3 plus reference TRBV5-1 and TRBJ2-2, the full variable domain is KAGVTQTPRYLIKTRGQQVTLSCSPISGHRSVSWYQQTPGQGLQFLFEYFSETQRNKGNFPGRFSGRQFSNSRSEMNVSTLELGDSALYLCASSLPVDRDSANTGELFFGEGSRLTVL.

The chain uses TRBV6-4 and TRBJ1-5; D is undetermined. The CDR3 runs 13 residues. Germline-derived CDR1 and CDR2 are MRHNA and SNTAGT. Trimming pared 3 bases from V and 7 bases from J, leaving 10 bases between. The CDR3: CASSESARQPQHF. The CDR3 nucleotides read TGTGCCAGCAGTGAATCTGCCCGCCAGCCCCAGCATTTT.

This rearrangement joins TRBV14 to TRBJ1-2; 9 positions agree with TRBD1. The CDR3 covers 17 residues. Germline V gives CDR1 SGHDN, CDR2 FVKESK. Trimming took 4 bases from V and 5 from J; bases not matched to a gene: 14. The CDR3 region is CASSRRRGQTGGYGYTF. CDR3 bases: TGTGCCAGCAGCCGTCGTAGGGGACAGACAGGGGGTTATGGCTACACCTTC.

J is TRBJ2-1 and V is TRBV6-1; 8 bases fit TRBD1. V was pared by 5 bases and J by 5 bases, with 8 bases of the junction left unmatched. The germline V gene has CDR1 MNHNS and CDR2 SASEGT. The CDR3 runs to 15 residues. CDR3 nucleotides: TGTGCCAGCAGTCCCGGGACAGGTCCTGACAATGAGCAGTTCTTC. It translates to CASSPGTGPDNEQFF.

V gene TRBV30 combines with J gene TRBJ2-7; possible D gene TRBD2, 5 bases. Between the trimmed V and J ends, which lost 4 bases and 1 base, there was a span of 11 bases. Germline V gene data show CDR1 as GTSNPN and CDR2 as SVGIG (reference sequence). CDR3 length equals 13 residues. CDR3 bases: TGTGCCTGGACTGCCCCGGGGTCCTACGAGCAGTACTTC. Translating it yields CAWTAPGSYEQYF. Based on the CDR3 plus reference TRBV30 and TRBJ2-7, the full variable domain is SQTIHQWPATLVQPVGSPLSLECTVEGTSNPNLYWYRQAAGRGLQLLFYSVGIGQISSEVPQNLSASRPQDRQFILSSKKLLLSDSGFYLCAWTAPGSYEQYFGPGTRLTVT.

In its sample, this clone was seen once. V and J are TRBV4-2 and TRBJ1-4; D call uncertain. This CDR3 comprises 15 residues. The V and J ends lost 2 bases and 2 bases respectively, with 9 bases between them. From germline, CDR1 is LGHNA and CDR2 YNFKEQ. The CDR3 protein is CASSQTVATNEKLFF. CDR3 in DNA: TGTGCCAGCAGCCAAACGGTCGCGACTAATGAAAAACTGTTTTTT.

The chain carries TRBV2 and TRBJ2-5; 9 bases align to TRBD1. CDR1 and CDR2 (germline): SNHLY, FYNNEI. CDR3 length equals 14 residues. V lost 6 bases and J lost 2; bases outside the gene matches: 4. CDR3 in DNA: TGTGCCAGCAGCTTGACAGGGGGTCAAGAGACCCAGTACTTC. Translating it yields CASSLTGGQETQYF.

The gene calls are TRBV7-9 and TRBJ2-7; TRBD2 matches at 13 bases. This CDR3 spans 14 amino acids. CDR1 SEHNR and CDR2 FQNEAQ come from the germline V gene (reference sequence). Trimming cost V 3 bases and J 6 bases; bases outside gene matches: 2. Written as DNA, the CDR3 is TGTGCCAGCAGCTTTCGGACTAGCGGGGGCGAGCAGTACTTC. As protein: CASSFRTSGGEQYF.

The CDR3, as DNA: TGTGCCAGCACTTGGGCAGGGAGTCTCACTGAAGCTTTCTTT. Its translation is CASTWAGSLTEAFF. This sequence joins TRBV27 and TRBJ1-1, with D possibly TRBD1 on 5 matching bases. This CDR3 comprises 14 residues. The V end lost 7 bases, the J end lost 4 bases, and 16 bases lay between the germline ends. The germline gives CDR1 MNHEY, CDR2 SMNVEV (reference sequence).

The V call is TRBV12-5, the J call TRBJ2-1; no firm D call. The V gene lost 0 bases and the J gene lost 9 bases, with 9 bases spanning the gap. The CDR3 totals 13 residues. The germline V gene encodes CDR1 LGHNT and CDR2 FRNRAP. In DNA, the CDR3 is TGTGCTAGTGGTTTGGTAAATTTTCTTGAGCAGTTCTTC. It encodes CASGLVNFLEQFF.

The J gene is TRBJ1-2, the V gene TRBV11-2; a weak D match, TRBD1 (6 bases). The germline V gene has CDR1 SGHAT and CDR2 FQNNGV. Trimming removed 5 bases from V and 0 bases from J, with 16 bases in between. This CDR3 region has 16 residues. CDR3 nucleotides: TGTGCCAGCAGCCAAAGGGCAGGGGCGTCTAACTATGGCTACACCTTC. Its translation is CASSQRAGASNYGYTF.

The V call is TRBV9, the J call TRBJ2-2, with D maybe TRBD2 (6 bases). This CDR3 is built from 16 residues. Looked up from germline, CDR1 is SGDLS and CDR2 is YYNGEE. V lost 0 bases to trimming and J lost 5 bases, with 14 bases between them. CDR3 protein: CASSVVSSGGTGELFF. CDR3 DNA sequence: TGTGCCAGCAGCGTAGTCAGTAGCGGAGGGACCGGGGAGCTGTTTTTT.